This is a list of T cell receptor beta chains from one sample in a study of blood T cell repertoires in COVID-19. TCRdb's table, derived via immunoSEQ multiplex PCR, lists solely in-frame clones and lacks some. Found here are roughly 160,000 clones, 84% of them singletons; the top ten hold 10% to 15%. The sequenced sample was PBMCs or T cells enriched from blood (not recorded which). The receptors were gathered from a man aged 45-65 years who had recovered from COVID-19. CDR3s include the opening cysteine and the closing phenylalanine or tryptophan. A D gene is named only where the DNA matches it firmly.

J	V	D	DNA	CDR3
TRBJ1-3	TRBV3-1/TRBV3-2	-	TGTGCCAGCAGTCAGGCTTCCGGAAACACCATATATTTT	CASSQASGNTIYF
TRBJ2-3	TRBV10-1	-	TGCGCCAGCAGCCGTGACGAGGCAGATACGCAGTATTTT	CASSRDEADTQYF
TRBJ1-4	TRBV28	-	TGTGCCAGCAGTTCTCCATCCAGGGGAAAACTGTTTTTT	CASSSPSRGKLFF
TRBJ2-2	TRBV19	TRBD1	TGTGCCAGTAGTCGCCCGGGACAGGTCACCGGGGAGCTGTTTTTT	CASSRPGQVTGELFF
TRBJ2-2	TRBV27	TRBD2	TGTGCCAGCAGTAGCCTAGCGGGAGTTAACGGGGAGCTGTTTTTT	CASSSLAGVNGELFF
TRBJ2-3	TRBV18	TRBD2	TGTGCCAGCTCACCGGTAGCGGGGTCAACAGATACGCAGTATTTT	CASSPVAGSTDTQYF
TRBJ2-1	TRBV6-1	-	TGTGCCAGCAGTGAATCGGGCGGGACGGGGTCCTACAATGAGCAGTTCTTC	CASSESGGTGSYNEQFF
TRBJ2-7	TRBV30	TRBD2	TGTGCCTGGGGGCCGGGGGGGCGTAGCTACGAGCAGTACTTC	CAWGPGGRSYEQYF
TRBJ1-5	TRBV18	TRBD1	TGTGCCAGCACCGGGACAGGGGGCAACCAGCCCCAGCATTTT	CASTGTGGNQPQHF
TRBJ1-6	TRBV6-5	-	TGTGCCAGCAGTTACTCCCAGGGAGGCAATTCACCCCTCCACTTT	CASSYSQGGNSPLHF
TRBJ1-6	TRBV28	-	TGTGCCAGCAGGGCCACTTCGGGACAAAATAATTCACCCCTCCACTTT	CASRATSGQNNSPLHF
TRBJ2-3	TRBV3-1/TRBV3-2	TRBD2	TGTGCCAGCAGCCAAGGACGGCACCGGGGGGGGGTAGATACGCAGTATTTT	CASSQGRHRGGVDTQYF
TRBJ1-5	TRBV30	-	TGTGCCTGGAGTCTTAGACTGTTCAGGGCCCAGCATTTT	CAWSLRLFRAQHF